This paragraph covers one TCR beta chain sequence. Primers used in a second PCR of about 6 to 11 cycles were a sample-barcoded 5' primer and a J-beta primer mix. The template-switch adaptor was a 5' adaptor with 12 random nucleotides. It tagged each cDNA molecule. Each CDR3 protein is one row after TCRdb ran MiXCR on the 5' RACE reads. The repertoire holds more than 1.4 million distinct CDR3 sequences, 35% to 45% seen once, with 7.9% in the top ten. V shed 8 bases and J shed 10 bases, with 12 bases lying between them. This CDR3 contains 11 residues. These data come from a study of blood T cells in healthy people across ages.

The sequenced material came from blood. This sequence was found in a young woman in good health. The J gene is TRBJ2-1, the V gene TRBV12-3 or TRBV12-4, with no clear D. CDR3 protein: CASHSGLEQFF. CDR3 coding DNA: TGTGCCAGCCATTCAGGTTTAGAGCAGTTCTTC.